This T cell receptor beta chain was recorded in a study of long-term antiretroviral therapy in people with HIV (dated by TCRdb to 2022 to 2024). At the level of the whole study: The earliest samples were collected approximately a decade before the 2015 WHO recommendation for immediate ART, a period when ART was typically delayed until CD4 counts fell. Of the roughly 30 participants with HIV, approximately ten were female. No cross-contamination during QIAcube processing was shown when test extractions of a monoclonal T-cell line were performed alongside 25 to 35 polyclonal samples. A total of some 200 cryopreserved PBMC samples came from a few dozen adults with confirmed HIV infection and were collected serially over a mean of roughly six years (range 1-12). A retrospective serial study tested whether ART initiation and durable HIV suppression were associated with changes in peripheral blood TRB repertoire composition and diversity. Broader findings and caveats from the paper: HIV repertoires had narrower CDR3 length ranges than controls, and the network structure suggested an antigen-experienced repertoire that shifted only slightly toward naive after ART. Because PBMC availability was limited, only the TCR beta chain was sequenced, with no alpha chain pairing. Inferences about post-ART repertoire changes are limited because no data were available on ART adherence, viral resistance or therapy changes. Samples dated from about 2003 to 2018, and the ART regimens used may be less effective than current ones. Expanded TRB clones identified before ART initiation dominated the repertoire at all time points, although this dominance fluctuated and declined in many PLHIV after ART. A significant increase in TRB diversity was found to be associated with ART initiation, although TRB diversity was observed to remain significantly below that of transplant donor controls even after long-term ART. Because pre-ART samples had limited cell numbers, unsorted PBMC were profiled rather than sorted CD4+ and CD8+ T cells.

Inclusion was restricted to participants for whom at least one PBMC sample before ART initiation and at least two post-ART samples were available. Treatment was received in the United States of America by all participants with HIV. Before DNA extraction, cryopreserved samples of roughly 0.9-11 million PBMC were thawed and washed. At the time of the earliest PBMC sample for each participant with HIV, ages ranged from roughly 23 to 60 years. Each participant contributed PBMC samples from 1-4 timepoints before ART initiation and 2-8 timepoints after ART initiation, with a median of 7 samples. For every participant, serial HIV viral load, CD4+ T-cell count, ART history and demographic data were obtained. Genomic DNA was extracted from unsorted PBMC with a Qiagen kit on a QIAcube, processed in batches of 12 samples. Worth noting for this clone: The antigen it recognizes is unknown. Base qualities were left out, and no much larger clone turns up one base away.

The immunoSEQ hsTCRB v3.0 assay was used at survey level resolution to sequence the TRB variable region. TRB sequencing targeted a depth of about 35,000-50,000 T-cell genomes per sample. An Illumina MiSeq with a v3 150-cycle kit was used to sequence the pooled TRB libraries. The paper's data handling went like this. Repertoire analysis ran in R within a reproducible Nextflow workflow covering QC, data transformation and analysis. Custom analyses were implemented in LymphoSeq2, an R package for AIRR-Seq data exploration. Four samples that yielded fewer than 5000 total TRB sequences were excluded, so that 200 or so HIV repertoires were analyzed. Of the 188 retained HIV repertoires, 59 were collected before and roughly 130 after ART initiation. Repertoires were downsampled to 5000 TRB nucleotide sequences, with summary statistics averaged over 100 downsampling iterations. The analysis kept only TRB sequences whose CDR3 regions were at least seven amino acids long. Diversity was measured with a Shannon entropy-derived clonality score and the Gini coefficient. Repertoire networks linked the top 5000 CDR3 amino acid sequences whenever two sequences differed by an edit distance of one. Antigen specificity groups and MHC restriction were predicted for TRB CDR3 amino acid sequences with GLIPH2. To flag known CMV, EBV, HIV or tissue antigen associations, CDR3 amino acid sequences were matched against VDJdb and McPAS-TCR. Pre-ART, post-ART and control groups were compared with Wilcoxon signed-rank tests and Holm-Bonferroni correction. TCRdb provides this immuneACCESS table in a form limited to in-frame rearrangements. Some clones are lacking; in checked studies, under half of them reflect an unresolved V gene, and why the rest are absent is not known. V and J calls and clone size follow that table, whereas D and trimming were derived from the DNA. The table for this sample lists about 18,000 clones; 85% to 90% of them were counted only once. The top ten clonotypes cover approximately 9.1% of the sample.

Sample: unsorted PBMCs, taken 4.2 years after starting antiretroviral therapy. The receptor was derived from a man between 45 and 60 years old with HIV.

The nucleotides are TGTGCCAGCAGTTTAAAAGGACATGGCTATGGCTACACCTTC. This sequence encodes CASSLKGHGYGYTF. Recombination connected TRBV27 to TRBJ1-2, and the D gene may be TRBD1, 5 bases matching. The cysteine opens and the phenylalanine closes a CDR3 of 14 amino acids. Only CDR3 DNA remains: 42 bases, in frame from the first base. Trimming costs V 2 bases and J 4 bases, and their ends lie 11 bases apart. Looking up the germline V gene (reference sequence) yields CDR1 MNHEY and CDR2 SMNVEV.